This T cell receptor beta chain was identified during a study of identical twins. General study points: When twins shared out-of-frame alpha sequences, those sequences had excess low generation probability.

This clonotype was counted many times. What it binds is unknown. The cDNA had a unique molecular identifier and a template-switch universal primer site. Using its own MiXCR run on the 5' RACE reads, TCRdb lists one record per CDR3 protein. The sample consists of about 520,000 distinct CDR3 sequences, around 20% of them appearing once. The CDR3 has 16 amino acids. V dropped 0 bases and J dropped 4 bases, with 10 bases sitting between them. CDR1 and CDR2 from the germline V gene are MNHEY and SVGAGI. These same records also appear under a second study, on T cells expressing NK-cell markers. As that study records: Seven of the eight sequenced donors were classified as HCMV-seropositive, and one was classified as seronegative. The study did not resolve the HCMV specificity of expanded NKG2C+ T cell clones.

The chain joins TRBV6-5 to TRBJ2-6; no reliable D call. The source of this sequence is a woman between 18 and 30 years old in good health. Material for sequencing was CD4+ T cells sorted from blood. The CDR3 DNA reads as TGTGCCAGCAGTTACTCGCCGGGTTCGGGGGCCAACGTCCTGACTTTC. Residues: CASSYSPGSGANVLTF.